This TCR beta chain was observed in a study of regulatory and conventional T cells in RAG deficiency listed by TCRdb under 2017. The study in broad terms: High-throughput TCR beta sequencing was used to compare the diversity and composition of the Treg, conventional CD4+ and CD8+ T cell repertoires of RAG-deficient patients with those of healthy controls. The paper as a whole reports these results and caveats: Markedly lower Shannon entropy and higher Simpson indices were observed in RAG-deficient patients than in control T-cell subpopulations. Rather than being bona fide Treg cells, the sorted CD25-high CD127-low cells in Omenn syndrome patients may represent peripherally activated cells. Shorter CDR3 lengths were found in all patient T-cell subsets, and >90% Treg-Tconv repertoire overlap at nucleotide and amino acid level was observed in Omenn syndrome patients. Some T-cell subset analyses were not performed for some subjects. Unique TCR beta sequences from Treg cells were roughly 100-fold fewer in Omenn syndrome and CID/AS patients than controls, versus approximately 10-fold for other subsets.

From its cysteine to its phenylalanine, the CDR3 spans 12 amino acids. Only CDR3 DNA remains: 36 bases, in frame from the first base. The germline V gene provides CDR1 SQVTM and CDR2 ANQGSEA. Trimming accounts for 7 bases at V and 5 bases at J, while the number of junction bases matched to no gene is 4. Conventional CD4+ T cells were purified from blood as CD25-low CD127-high cells before genomic DNA extraction. For repertoire analyses, the comparison group consisted of eight healthy control donors. As for this clone: Its antigen target is currently unknown. The input lacks base qualities; no much larger clone sits a single base away.

Receptor amplification or capture employed the immunoSEQ multiplex PCR assay. Rearranged TCR beta chain products were amplified from the genomic DNA of sorted T-cell subsets and were then sequenced. Regarding the original processing steps: Shannon entropy and Simpson indices were used to measure how diverse the repertoire of productive TCR beta rearrangements was. To gauge clonal expansion, the frequencies of the 100 most abundant productive TCR beta clonotypes among total reads were added together. The TRB repertoires were evaluated with a self-reactivity index based on amino acid usage at CDR3beta positions 6 and 7. Two-way ANOVA was used for repertoire analyses, and Student t or Mann-Whitney tests were used for flow cytometric analyses. This immuneACCESS table, as held by TCRdb, lists in-frame sequences with V and J called but not all clones. Of the missing ones, under half trace to an unresolved V gene in checked studies; the others have no known cause. From that table come the V and J calls and clone size; the DNA was used to work out D and trimming. A total of tens of thousands of clones appear in this sample, about 96% of them only once. Together, the top ten hold 0.35% to 0.4% of the sample.

The data also belong to a second study, concerning regulatory T cells. Drawing on the second study: In the multiplex PCR, 52 forward TRBV primers and 13 reverse TRBJ primers were used, and assay-based and computational corrections were applied for amplification bias. Repertoires from patients had restricted unique TRB V-J pairs and skewed V and J gene usage, with the strongest effect in regulatory T cells. The study compared T-cell receptor beta repertoires of sorted regulatory, conventional CD4+ and CD8+ T cells in CD3G-deficient patients with those in healthy controls. Peripheral blood mononuclear cells were isolated by Ficoll density separation. Within the immunoSEQ assay, multiplex PCR amplified rearranged TRB loci from genomic DNA. Sequencing of the TRB amplicons was done on an Illumina HiSeq platform. Raw sequences were error-filtered and aligned to reference gene sequences by custom algorithms and were subsequently analyzed with the immunoSEQ online tools. Frequencies of productive and nonproductive TRB rearrangements were assessed among unique sequences as well as among total sequences. Groups were compared by t tests, Mann-Whitney tests or two-way ANOVA performed in Prism software.

The TCR comes from a human donor in good health. The sequence joins TRBV29-1 to TRBJ1-5, with 8 bases in between that match TRBD1. Sequences were obtained from CD25- CD4+ T cells sorted from blood. The encoded CDR3 is CSAKTGDQPQHF. In nucleotide form, the sequence is TGCAGCGCCAAGACAGGGGATCAGCCCCAGCATTTT.